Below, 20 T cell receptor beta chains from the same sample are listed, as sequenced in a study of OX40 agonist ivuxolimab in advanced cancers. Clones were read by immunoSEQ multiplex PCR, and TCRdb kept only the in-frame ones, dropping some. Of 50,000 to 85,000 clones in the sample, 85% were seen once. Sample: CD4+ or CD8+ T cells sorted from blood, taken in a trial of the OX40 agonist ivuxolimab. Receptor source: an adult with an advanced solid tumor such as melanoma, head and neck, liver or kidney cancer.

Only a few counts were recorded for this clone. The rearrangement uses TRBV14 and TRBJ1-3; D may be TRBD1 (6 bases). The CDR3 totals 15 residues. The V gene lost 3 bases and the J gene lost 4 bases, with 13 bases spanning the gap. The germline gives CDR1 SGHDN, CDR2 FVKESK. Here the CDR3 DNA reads TGTGCCAGCAGCCACAGGGGAAGTTCCGGAAACACCATATATTTT. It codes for CASSHRGSSGNTIYF.

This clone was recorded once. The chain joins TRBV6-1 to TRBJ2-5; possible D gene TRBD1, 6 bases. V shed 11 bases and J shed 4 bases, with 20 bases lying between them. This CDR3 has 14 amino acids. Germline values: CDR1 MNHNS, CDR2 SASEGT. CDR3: CAVLSRGKGETQYF. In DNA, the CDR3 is TGTGCCGTACTTAGCAGGGGTAAAGGAGAGACCCAGTACTTC.

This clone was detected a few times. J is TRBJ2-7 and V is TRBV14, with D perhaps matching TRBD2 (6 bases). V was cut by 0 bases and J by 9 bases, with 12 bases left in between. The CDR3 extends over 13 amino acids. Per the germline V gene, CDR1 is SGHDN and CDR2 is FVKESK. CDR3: CASSQDPRTTQYF. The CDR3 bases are TGTGCCAGCAGCCAAGACCCGCGGACTACGCAGTACTTC.

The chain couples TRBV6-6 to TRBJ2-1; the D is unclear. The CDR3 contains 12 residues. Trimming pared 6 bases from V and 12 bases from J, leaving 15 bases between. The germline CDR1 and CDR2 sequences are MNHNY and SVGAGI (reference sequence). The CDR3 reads CASSRFPPSQFF. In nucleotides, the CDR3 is TGTGCCAGCAGCCGGTTTCCCCCGTCGCAGTTCTTC.

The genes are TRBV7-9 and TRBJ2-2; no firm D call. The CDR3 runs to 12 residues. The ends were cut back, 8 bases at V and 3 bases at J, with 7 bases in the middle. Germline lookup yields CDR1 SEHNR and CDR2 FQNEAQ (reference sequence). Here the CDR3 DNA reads TGTGCCAGCGGCCGAGACACCGGGGAGCTGTTTTTT. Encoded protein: CASGRDTGELFF.

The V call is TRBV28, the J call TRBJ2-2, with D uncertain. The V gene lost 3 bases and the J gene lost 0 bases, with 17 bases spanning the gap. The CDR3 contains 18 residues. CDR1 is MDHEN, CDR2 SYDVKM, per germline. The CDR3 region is CASSFPSSVRANTGELFF. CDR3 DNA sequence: TGTGCCAGCAGTTTCCCCTCTTCCGTGCGAGCGAACACCGGGGAGCTGTTTTTT.

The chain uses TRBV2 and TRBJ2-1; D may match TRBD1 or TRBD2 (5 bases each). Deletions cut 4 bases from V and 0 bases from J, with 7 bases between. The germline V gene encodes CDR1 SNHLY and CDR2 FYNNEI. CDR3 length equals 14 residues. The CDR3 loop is CASSAGSSYNEQFF. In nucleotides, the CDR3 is TGTGCCAGCAGTGCAGGGAGCTCCTACAATGAGCAGTTCTTC. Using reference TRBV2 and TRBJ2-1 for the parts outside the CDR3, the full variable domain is EPEVTQTPSHQVTQMGQEVILRCVPISNHLYFYWYRQILGQKVEFLVSFYNNEISEKSEIFDDQFSVERPDGSNFTLKIRSTKLEDSAMYFCASSAGSSYNEQFFGPGTRLTVL.

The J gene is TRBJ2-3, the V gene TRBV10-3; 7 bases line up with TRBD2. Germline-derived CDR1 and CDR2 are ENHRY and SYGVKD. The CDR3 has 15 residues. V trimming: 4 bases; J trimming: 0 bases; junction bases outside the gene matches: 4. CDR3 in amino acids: CAISGSGTSTDTQYF. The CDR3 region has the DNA TGTGCCATCAGTGGGAGCGGGACTAGCACAGATACGCAGTATTTT.

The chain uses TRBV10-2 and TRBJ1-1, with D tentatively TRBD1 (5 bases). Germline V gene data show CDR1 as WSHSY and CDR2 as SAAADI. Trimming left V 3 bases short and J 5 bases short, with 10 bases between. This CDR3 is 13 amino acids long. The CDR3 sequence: CASSDLGVTEAFF. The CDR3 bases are TGCGCCAGCAGTGATCTAGGGGTAACTGAAGCTTTCTTT.

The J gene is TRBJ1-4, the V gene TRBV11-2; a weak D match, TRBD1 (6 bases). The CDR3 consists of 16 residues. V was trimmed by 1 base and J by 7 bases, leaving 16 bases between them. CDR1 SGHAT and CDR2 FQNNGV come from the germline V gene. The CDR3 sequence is CASSLGPQQGTEKLFF. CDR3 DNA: TGTGCCAGCAGCTTAGGCCCCCAACAGGGAACTGAAAAACTGTTTTTT. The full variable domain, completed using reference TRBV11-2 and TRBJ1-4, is EAGVAQSPRYKIIEKRQSVAFWCNPISGHATLYWYQQILGQGPKLLIQFQNNGVVDDSQLPKDRFSAERLKGVDSTLKIQPAKLEDSAVYLCASSLGPQQGTEKLFFGSGTQLSVL.

The CDR3 DNA is TGCAGCGTTGTTAGGCTTAGGGGGATGTCCTATGGCTACACCTTC. It yields the protein CSVVRLRGMSYGYTF. The chain joins TRBV29-1 to TRBJ1-2, with D perhaps TRBD1 (6 bases). V was cut by 4 bases and J by 4 bases, with 19 bases left in between. The CDR3 consists of 15 residues. CDR1 and CDR2 (germline): SQVTM, ANQGSEA. Drawing the rest from reference TRBV29-1 and TRBJ1-2, the complete variable domain is SAVISQKPSRDICQRGTSLTIQCQVDSQVTMMFWYRQQPGQSLTLIATANQGSEATYESGFVIDKFPISRPNLTFSTLTVSNMSPEDSSIYLCSVVRLRGMSYGYTFGSGTRLTVV.

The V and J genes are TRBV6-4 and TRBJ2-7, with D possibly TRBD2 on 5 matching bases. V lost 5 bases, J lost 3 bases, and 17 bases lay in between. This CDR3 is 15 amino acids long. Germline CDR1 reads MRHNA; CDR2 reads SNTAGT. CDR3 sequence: CASSYTGKEDYEQYF. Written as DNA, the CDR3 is TGTGCCAGCAGTTACACCGGGAAAGAAGACTACGAGCAGTACTTC.

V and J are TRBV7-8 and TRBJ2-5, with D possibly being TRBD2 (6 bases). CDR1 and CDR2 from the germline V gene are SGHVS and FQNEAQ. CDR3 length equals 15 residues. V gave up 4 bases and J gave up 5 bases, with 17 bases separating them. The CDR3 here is CASSSEEGRSETQYF. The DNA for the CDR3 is TGTGCCAGCAGCTCCGAGGAGGGGCGGTCCGAGACCCAGTACTTC.

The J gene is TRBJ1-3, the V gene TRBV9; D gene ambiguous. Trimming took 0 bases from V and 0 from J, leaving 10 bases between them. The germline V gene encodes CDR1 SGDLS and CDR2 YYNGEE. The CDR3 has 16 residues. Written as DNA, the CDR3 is TGTGCCAGCAGCGTAGGGGTGAGTTACTCTGGAAACACCATATATTTT. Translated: CASSVGVSYSGNTIYF.

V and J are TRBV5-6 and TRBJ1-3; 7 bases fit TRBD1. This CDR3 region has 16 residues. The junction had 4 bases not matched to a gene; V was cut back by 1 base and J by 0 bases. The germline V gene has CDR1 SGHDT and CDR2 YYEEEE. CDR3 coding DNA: TGTGCCAGCAGCTTGAACAGGGGCCGCTCTGGAAACACCATATATTTT. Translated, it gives CASSLNRGRSGNTIYF. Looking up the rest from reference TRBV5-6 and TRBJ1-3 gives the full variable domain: DAGVTQSPTHLIKTRGQQVTLRCSPKSGHDTVSWYQQALGQGPQFIFQYYEEEERQRGNFPDRFSGHQFPNYSSELNVNALLLGDSALYLCASSLNRGRSGNTIYFGEGSWLTVV.

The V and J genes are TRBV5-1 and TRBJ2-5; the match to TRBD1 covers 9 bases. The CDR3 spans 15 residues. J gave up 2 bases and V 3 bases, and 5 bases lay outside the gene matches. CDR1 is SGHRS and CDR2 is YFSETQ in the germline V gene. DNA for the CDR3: TGCGCCAGCAGCTGGCGTGACAGGGGGCAAGAGACCCAGTACTTC. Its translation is CASSWRDRGQETQYF.

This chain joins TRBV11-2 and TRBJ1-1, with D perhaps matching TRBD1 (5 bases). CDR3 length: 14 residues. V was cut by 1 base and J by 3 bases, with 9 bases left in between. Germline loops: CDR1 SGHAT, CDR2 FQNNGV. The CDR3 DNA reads TGTGCCAGCAGCTTAGCAGGGTCGTACACTGAAGCTTTCTTT. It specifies CASSLAGSYTEAFF.

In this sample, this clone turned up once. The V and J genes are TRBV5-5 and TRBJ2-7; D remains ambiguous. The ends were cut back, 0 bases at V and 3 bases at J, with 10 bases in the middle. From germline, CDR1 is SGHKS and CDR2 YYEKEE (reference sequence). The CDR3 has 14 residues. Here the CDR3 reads CASSLVPTGYEQYF. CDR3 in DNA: TGTGCCAGCAGCTTGGTACCCACTGGCTACGAGCAGTACTTC.

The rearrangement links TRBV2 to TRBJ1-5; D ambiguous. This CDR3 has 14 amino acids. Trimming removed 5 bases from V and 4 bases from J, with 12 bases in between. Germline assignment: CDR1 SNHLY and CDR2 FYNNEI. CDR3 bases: TGTGCCAGCAGTATTGGACCGATAAATCAGCCCCAGCATTTT. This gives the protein CASSIGPINQPQHF.

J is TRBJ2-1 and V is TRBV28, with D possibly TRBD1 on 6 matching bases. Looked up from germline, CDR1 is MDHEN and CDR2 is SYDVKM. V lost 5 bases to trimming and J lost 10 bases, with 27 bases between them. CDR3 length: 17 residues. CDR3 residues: CASSAITPDSLNREQFF. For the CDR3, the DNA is TGTGCCAGCAGTGCCATTACCCCGGACAGTCTTAACAGGGAGCAGTTCTTC.